Sequencing of this T cell receptor beta chain was carried out in a study of OX40 agonist ivuxolimab in advanced cancers. In the study overall: Ivuxolimab, an antibody acting as an agonist of OX40 (CD134), was used to treat patients.

The V end lost 0 bases, the J end lost 1 base, and 7 bases lay between the germline ends. The CDR3 spans 14 residues. Germline V gene lookup returns CDR1 SGHNT and CDR2 YYREEE (reference sequence). Clones were sequenced by immunoSEQ multiplex PCR, and TCRdb holds only the in-frame ones, with some missing. The repertoire holds around 67,000 clones, with approximately 89% as singletons. The study, taken as a whole, reports: On average, CD8+ T cells showed a greater number of expanded clones than CD4+. Certain nonresponders additionally had low normalized T-cell clonal expansion.

Comment on this clone: What it recognizes is unknown.

The J gene is TRBJ2-5, the V gene TRBV5-4; D remains unclear. This clonotype was sampled from an adult with an advanced solid tumor such as melanoma, head and neck, liver or kidney cancer. This specimen consisted of CD4+ or CD8+ T cells sorted from blood, obtained in a trial of the OX40 agonist ivuxolimab. Written as DNA, the CDR3 is TGTGCCAGCAGCTTGGGTCTAACCCAAGAGACCCAGTACTTC. As protein: CASSLGLTQETQYF.